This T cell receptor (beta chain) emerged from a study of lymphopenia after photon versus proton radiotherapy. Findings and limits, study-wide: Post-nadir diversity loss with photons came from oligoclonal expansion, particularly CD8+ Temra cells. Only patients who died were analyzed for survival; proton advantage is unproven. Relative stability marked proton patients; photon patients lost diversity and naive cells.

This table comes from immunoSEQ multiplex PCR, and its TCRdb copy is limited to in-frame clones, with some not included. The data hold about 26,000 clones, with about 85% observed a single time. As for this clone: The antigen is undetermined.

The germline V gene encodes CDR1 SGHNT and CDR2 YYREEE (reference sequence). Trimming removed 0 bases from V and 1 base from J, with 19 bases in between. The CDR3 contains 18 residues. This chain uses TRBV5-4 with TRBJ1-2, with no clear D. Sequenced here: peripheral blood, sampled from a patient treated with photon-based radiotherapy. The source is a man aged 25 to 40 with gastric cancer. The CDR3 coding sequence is TGTGCCAGCAGCTTGGAGGTGTCAAAACAGAAACATAACTATGGCTACACCTTC. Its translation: CASSLEVSKQKHNYGYTF.